A single sample gave rise to the 14 T cell receptor beta chains below, sequenced in a study of T cell responses to AZD1222 COVID-19 vaccine. Sequenced by immunoSEQ multiplex PCR; TCRdb stores in-frame clones only, minus some. The top ten clones hold 1.5% to 2% of a sample with 160,000 or so clones, roughly nine tenths of them seen once. Sequenced here: peripheral blood, sampled on day 0 of AZD1222 vaccination. All receptors come from an adult in good health.

The chain uses TRBV28 and TRBJ1-6; D is undetermined. The CDR3 runs to 14 residues. The germline V gene has CDR1 MDHEN and CDR2 SYDVKM. With 3 bases removed from V and 7 bases from J, the gap between germline ends came to 10 bases. The CDR3 nucleotides read TGTGCCAGCAGTTTTAATCTGGGGAATTCACCCCTCCACTTT. As protein: CASSFNLGNSPLHF.

V usage is TRBV19 and J usage is TRBJ1-2; a weak D match, TRBD1 (6 bases). The CDR3 is made up of 15 amino acids. Trimming shortened V by 2 bases and J by 5 bases, and 15 bases separated the two germline ends. Germline CDR1 reads LNHDA; CDR2 reads SQIVND (reference sequence). CDR3 loop: CASSISATGYYGYTF. The DNA for the CDR3 is TGTGCCAGTAGTATATCAGCGACAGGATATTATGGCTACACCTTC.

This clone was seen a few times. The rearrangement links TRBV7-9 to TRBJ1-5; no clear D gene. This CDR3 has 13 residues. Germline CDR1 is SEHNR and CDR2 is FQNEAQ (reference sequence). Trimming took off 1 base at V and 7 bases at J, with 8 bases between the two ends. Here the CDR3 DNA reads TGTGCCAGCAGCTTAGGGGGAGACCAGCCCCAGCATTTT. Amino acid sequence: CASSLGGDQPQHF. Looking up the rest from reference TRBV7-9 and TRBJ1-5 gives the full variable domain: DTGVSQNPRHKITKRGQNVTFRCDPISEHNRLYWYRQTLGQGPEFLTYFQNEAQLEKSRLLSDRFSAERPKGSFSTLEIQRTEQGDSAMYLCASSLGGDQPQHFGDGTRLSIL.

The V and J genes are TRBV14 and TRBJ1-1, with D perhaps matching TRBD1 (6 bases). Per the germline V gene, CDR1 is SGHDN and CDR2 is FVKESK. With 2 bases removed from V and 10 bases from J, the gap between germline ends came to 14 bases. The CDR3 runs to 13 residues. The CDR3 DNA is TGTGCCAGCAGCCAAACAACAGGGTCAAGAGCTTTCTTT. This gives the protein CASSQTTGSRAFF.

The genes are TRBV19 and TRBJ1-4; D ambiguous. This CDR3 region has 13 residues. Trimming took off 4 bases at V and 3 bases at J, with 6 bases between the two ends. Germline CDR1 reads LNHDA; CDR2 reads SQIVND (reference sequence). CDR3 residues: CASSSSANEKLFF. The CDR3 DNA follows: TGTGCCAGTAGTAGCTCGGCTAATGAAAAACTGTTTTTT.

This chain uses TRBV19 with TRBJ1-1; TRBD1 is a possible D gene (5 bases). Germline loops: CDR1 LNHDA, CDR2 SQIVND (reference sequence). Trimming shortened V by 4 bases and J by 1 base, and 7 bases separated the two germline ends. The CDR3 length is 13 residues. CDR3 coding DNA: TGTGCCAGTAGTACGACAGAGAACACTGAAGCTTTCTTT. Translated: CASSTTENTEAFF.

V and J are TRBV30 and TRBJ1-2; D possibly corresponds to TRBD1 (5 bases). This CDR3 region has 13 residues. With 2 bases removed from V and 4 bases from J, the gap between germline ends came to 11 bases. Germline CDR1 GTSNPN, CDR2 SVGIG (reference sequence). CDR3 amino acids: CAWSPGGVYGYTF. The CDR3 nucleotides read TGTGCCTGGAGTCCCGGGGGTGTCTATGGCTACACCTTC.

The J gene is TRBJ2-1, the V gene TRBV2, with 8 bases aligning to TRBD2. V lost 1 base to trimming and J lost 2 bases; unmatched junction nucleotides: 7. This CDR3 has 17 residues. Per germline, CDR1 SNHLY and CDR2 FYNNEI. The CDR3 is CASSEVRGLGAYNEQFF. For the CDR3, the DNA is TGTGCCAGCAGTGAAGTGAGGGGACTAGGGGCCTACAATGAGCAGTTCTTC.

The rearrangement joins TRBV5-4 to TRBJ2-2, with D perhaps matching TRBD1 or TRBD2 (7 bases each). This CDR3 has 15 residues. V was shortened by 3 bases and J by 4 bases, with 13 bases between the two germline ends. Germline CDR1 and CDR2: SGHNT and YYREEE (reference sequence). This chain's CDR3 is CASSWEGAGTGELFF. CDR3 sequence (DNA): TGTGCCAGCAGCTGGGAGGGGGCTGGCACCGGGGAGCTGTTTTTT.

This rearrangement joins TRBV5-1 to TRBJ1-2; 9 nucleotides align to TRBD1. The V and J ends lost 4 bases and 5 bases, in that order; junction bases with no gene match: 3. The CDR3 length is 13 residues. Germline values: CDR1 SGHRS, CDR2 YFSETQ. This CDR3 reads CASSSDRGYGYTF. The CDR3 region has the DNA TGCGCCAGCAGCAGCGACAGGGGGTATGGCTACACCTTC.

This chain connects TRBV4-1 to TRBJ2-3, with D maybe TRBD2 (6 bases). Germline CDR1 reads MGHRA; CDR2 reads YSYEKL. The CDR3 spans 16 residues. Deletions cut 1 base from V and 2 bases from J, with 13 bases between. The CDR3, as DNA: TGCGCCAGCAGCCAAGTGGTGCGGGGTTACACAGATACGCAGTATTTT. It specifies CASSQVVRGYTDTQYF.

The chain joins TRBV5-1 to TRBJ2-1; D ambiguous. CDR3 length equals 13 residues. V lost 3 bases and J lost 4, with 8 bases in between. Germline V gives CDR1 SGHRS, CDR2 YFSETQ. The CDR3 bases are TGCGCCAGCAGCTCAGGACGGTACAATGAGCAGTTCTTC. Residues: CASSSGRYNEQFF.

This chain joins TRBV5-1 and TRBJ1-2; possible D gene TRBD1, 6 bases. The CDR3 runs to 15 residues. CDR1 SGHRS and CDR2 YFSETQ come from the germline V gene. The germline V and J ends were trimmed by 0 bases and 4 bases, with 13 bases remaining between them. CDR3 sequence: CASSLGTEQAYGYTF. The CDR3, as DNA: TGCGCCAGCAGCTTGGGGACAGAACAGGCCTATGGCTACACCTTC.

V usage is TRBV5-1 and J usage is TRBJ1-1, with a weak D call TRBD1 (5 bases). Germline V gene lookup returns CDR1 SGHRS and CDR2 YFSETQ. The CDR3 totals 14 residues. Trimming shortened V by 4 bases and J by 3 bases, and 13 bases separated the two germline ends. CDR3 nucleotides: TGCGCCAGCAGCCTGGACGGAGGGGACACTGAAGCTTTCTTT. Protein product: CASSLDGGDTEAFF.